This T cell receptor (beta chain) was identified in a study of blood T cells in healthy people across ages. A sample-barcoded 5' primer and a J-beta primer mix were used in a second PCR of roughly 6 to 11 cycles. TCRdb reprocessed the 5' RACE reads with MiXCR, giving one entry per CDR3 protein. The data show roughly 800,000 distinct CDR3 sequences, 55% to 75% seen once. The germline V and J ends were trimmed by 3 bases and 13 bases, with 18 bases remaining between them. The CDR3 loop spans 12 amino acids. Germline V CDR1 and CDR2: DFQATT, SNEGSKA (reference sequence). The chain couples TRBV20-1 to TRBJ2-5, with D unclear. The sequencing input was blood. This sequence originates from a man aged 30-40 years in good health. CDR3 coding DNA: TGCAGTGCTAGCCCCGGAATCTACGAGCGGTACTTC. This codes for CSASPGIYERYF.